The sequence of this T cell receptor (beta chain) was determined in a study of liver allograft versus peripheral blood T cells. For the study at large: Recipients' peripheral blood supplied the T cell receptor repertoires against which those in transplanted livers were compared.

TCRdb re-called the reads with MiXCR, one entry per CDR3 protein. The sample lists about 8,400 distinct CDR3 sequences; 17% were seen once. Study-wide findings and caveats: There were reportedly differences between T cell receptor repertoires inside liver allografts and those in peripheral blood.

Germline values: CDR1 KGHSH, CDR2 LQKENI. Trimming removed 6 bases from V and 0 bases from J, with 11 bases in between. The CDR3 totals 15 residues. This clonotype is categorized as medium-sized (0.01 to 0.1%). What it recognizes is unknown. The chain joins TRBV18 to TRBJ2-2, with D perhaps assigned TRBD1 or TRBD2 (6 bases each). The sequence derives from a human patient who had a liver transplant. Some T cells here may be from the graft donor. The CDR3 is CASSLGGSNTGELFF. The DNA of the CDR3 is TGTGCCAGCTCCCTGGGGGGCTCGAACACCGGGGAGCTGTTTTTT.